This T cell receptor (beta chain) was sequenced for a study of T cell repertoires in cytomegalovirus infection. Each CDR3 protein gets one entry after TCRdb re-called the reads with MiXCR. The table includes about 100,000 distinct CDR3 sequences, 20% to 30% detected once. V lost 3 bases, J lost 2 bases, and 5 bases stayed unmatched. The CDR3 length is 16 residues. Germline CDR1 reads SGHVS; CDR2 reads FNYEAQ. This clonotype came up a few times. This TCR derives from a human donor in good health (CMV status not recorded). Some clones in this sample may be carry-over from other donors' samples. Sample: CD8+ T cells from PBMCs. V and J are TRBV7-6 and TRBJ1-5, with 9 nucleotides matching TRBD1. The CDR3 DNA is TGTGCCAGCAGCTTGGGACAGGGATTAGGCAATCAGCCCCAGCATTTT. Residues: CASSLGQGLGNQPQHF.